Sequencing of this T cell receptor (beta chain) was carried out in a study of molecular identifiers for immune sequencing clone quantification (dated by TCRdb to the late 2010s). The study in broad terms: In a replicate experiment, RNA from roughly 18,000 or 92,000 naive CD8 T cells was split into five aliquots, four of which were sequenced. CD8 T cells were used in a methods study to benchmark molecular-identifier clustering-based TCR repertoire sequencing (MIDCIRS) and TCR RNA copy counting. The paper as a whole reports these results and caveats: When barcode sub-clustering was omitted, TCR diversity was inflated by chimeric consensus sequences, with chimeras reaching as high as 47%. Highly expanded clone sizes could be underestimated because identical TCR molecules may share a barcode. Spiked-in Jurkat TCR RNA equivalent to a single cell was reported to be detectable even among over 800,000 naive CD8 T cells. In CMV-specific effector cells, over 99% of molecules were held by clones above 20 RNA copies, whereas under 1% of molecules were held by such clones in naive cells. The naive libraries included spiked-in Jurkat TCR RNA (roughly nine copies' worth), and this RNA is not part of the donor repertoire. Modeling gave about three recovered TCR RNA copies per cell versus roughly 10 by digital PCR, implying around 33% capture efficiency.

Libraries were constructed by PCR. Data came from an Illumina HiSeq 4000. Bulk TCR libraries were made following a previously described method, with the TCR primers given in Table S5. Total RNA was purified with the Qiagen AllPrep DNA/RNA kit. Before analysis, reads from multiple sequencing runs of the same library were pooled. In the source study's methods: Only reads with exact TCR constant sequence were kept, trimmed to 150 nt, and grouped by their 12-nt molecular barcodes. Reads inside each barcode group were sub-clustered using a 15% Levenshtein threshold, and a quality-weighted consensus sequence was constructed for each RNA molecule. Non-functional sequences were excluded, and lower-count sequences lying one edit away from another sequence were also excluded. Based on a fit of two negative binomial distributions, barcode sub-clusters having less than 20% of the maximum read count were discarded. The public reads were reanalyzed by TCRdb: fastp trimming at Q25, MiXCR alignment, in-frame beta chains only. Rows merge per CDR3 protein into single entries with the most common DNA and genes. In this record, the V and J calls reflect TCRdb's handling and not the investigators' own analysis. This sample holds under 600,000 distinct CDR3 sequences; 20% to 25% were observed only once. Of the sample, under 0.85% falls within the top ten clones.

V is pared back by 4 bases and J by 5 bases, with 14 bases lying between the germline termini. From a lookup of the germline V gene (reference sequence), CDR1 and CDR2 are SEHNR and FQNEAQ. The CDR3 goes from the cysteine to the phenylalanine over 14 residues. CDR3 DNA is the only sequence kept; it has 42 bases, read in frame from the first base. This clonotype was detected ten times or more. Its antigen has not been determined. No base-level quality is on record; no much larger clone is a single base apart. Libraries of naive CD8 T cells were generated from around 20,000 to 1,000,000 sorted cells, with 10%, 30% or 50% of the purified RNA used. On a BD FACSAria II, naive CD8 T cells were FACS-sorted as CD8+CD4-CCR7+CD45RA+ and collected into RLT Plus buffer. Detection sensitivity was tested by spiking Jurkat RNA equal to 9 to 10 TCR copies' worth into samples containing about 18,000-1,000,000 naive CD8 T cells. Enrichment of CD8 T cells was performed with RosetteSep CD8+ T Cell Enrichment Cocktail and Ficoll-Paque, after which ACK red cell lysis was carried out.

The chain is encoded by TRBV7-9 joined to TRBJ1-1; no D gene call is confident. This TCR came from a human donor in good health. Some libraries in this study had Jurkat cell RNA spiked in. The sequenced material came from naive CD8+ T cells from blood, with Jurkat cell RNA spiked in. Sample cell subset or site, as interpreted from the label and publication: FACS-sorted CD8+CD4-CCR7+CD45RA+ naive T cells. CDR3 sequence: CASSSPNGVTEAFF. The sequenced DNA is TGTGCCAGCAGCTCACCGAACGGGGTGACTGAAGCTTTCTTT.